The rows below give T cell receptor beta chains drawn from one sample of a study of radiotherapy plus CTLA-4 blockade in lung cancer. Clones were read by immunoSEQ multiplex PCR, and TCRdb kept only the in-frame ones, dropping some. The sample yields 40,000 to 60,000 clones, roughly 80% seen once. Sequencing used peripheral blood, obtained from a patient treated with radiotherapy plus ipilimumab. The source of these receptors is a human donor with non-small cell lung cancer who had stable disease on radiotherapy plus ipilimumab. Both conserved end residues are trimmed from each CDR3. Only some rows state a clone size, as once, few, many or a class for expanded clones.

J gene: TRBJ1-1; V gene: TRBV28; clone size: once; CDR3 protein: ASSPPSQGIGDTEAF
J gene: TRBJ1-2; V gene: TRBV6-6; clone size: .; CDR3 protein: ASSSPGVNYGYT
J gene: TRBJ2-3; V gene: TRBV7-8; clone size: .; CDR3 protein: ASRFTRGRNTDTQY
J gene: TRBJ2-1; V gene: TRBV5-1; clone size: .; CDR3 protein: ASSLVFTVSYNEQF
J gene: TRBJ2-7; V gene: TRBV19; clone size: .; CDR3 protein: ASSIGTVTYEQY
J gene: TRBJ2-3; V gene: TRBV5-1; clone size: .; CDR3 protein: ASSLGTDADTQY
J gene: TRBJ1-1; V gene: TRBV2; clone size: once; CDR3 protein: ASSVITQGEAF
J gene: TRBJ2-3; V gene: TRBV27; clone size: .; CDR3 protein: ASSLGRLTQGYTDTQY
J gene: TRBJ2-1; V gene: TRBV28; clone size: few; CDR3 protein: ASSIYGTGSYNEQF
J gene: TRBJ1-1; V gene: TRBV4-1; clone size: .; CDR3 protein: ASSQDLVIVNTEAF
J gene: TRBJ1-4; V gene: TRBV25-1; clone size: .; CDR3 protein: ASSGGTGATNEKLF
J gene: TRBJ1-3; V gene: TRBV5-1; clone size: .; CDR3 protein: ASAPGEPSGNTIY
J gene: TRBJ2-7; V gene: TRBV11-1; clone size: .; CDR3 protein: ASRPSSWTGVVSYEQY
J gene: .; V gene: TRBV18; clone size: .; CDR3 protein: ASSPAGAHEQY
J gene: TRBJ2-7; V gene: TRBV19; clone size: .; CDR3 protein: ASSLAGPISYEQY
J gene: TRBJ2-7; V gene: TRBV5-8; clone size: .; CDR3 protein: ASSLGHLDSLSYEQY
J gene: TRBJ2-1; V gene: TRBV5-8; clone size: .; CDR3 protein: ASSRLLAGGNEQF
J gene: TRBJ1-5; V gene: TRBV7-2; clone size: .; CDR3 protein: ASSLMGMSNQPQH
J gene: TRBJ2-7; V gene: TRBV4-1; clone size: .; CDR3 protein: ASSQDLRTSGNPYEQY
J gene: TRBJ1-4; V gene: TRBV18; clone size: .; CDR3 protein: ASSPLGQPRGEKLF
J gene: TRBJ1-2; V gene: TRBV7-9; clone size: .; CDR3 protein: ASSNSPGTYGYT
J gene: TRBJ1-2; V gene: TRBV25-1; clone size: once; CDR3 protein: ATGTGEDYGYT
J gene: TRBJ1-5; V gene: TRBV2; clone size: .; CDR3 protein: ASSGTGEQPQH
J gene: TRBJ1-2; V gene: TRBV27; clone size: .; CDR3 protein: ASSLRTGGNYGYT
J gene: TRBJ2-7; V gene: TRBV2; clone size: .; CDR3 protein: ASSEREGAREQY
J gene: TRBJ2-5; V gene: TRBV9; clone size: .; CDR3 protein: ASSSNPGQKETQY
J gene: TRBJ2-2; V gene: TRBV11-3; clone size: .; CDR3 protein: ASSLGRNTGELF
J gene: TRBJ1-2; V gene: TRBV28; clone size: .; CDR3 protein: ASSTPGTNYGYT
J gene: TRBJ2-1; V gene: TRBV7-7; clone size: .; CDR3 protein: ASSFNYNNEQF
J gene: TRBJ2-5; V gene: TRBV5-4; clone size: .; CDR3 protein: ASSFGQGSETQY
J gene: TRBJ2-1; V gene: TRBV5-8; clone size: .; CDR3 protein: ASSRSGAGAYNEQF
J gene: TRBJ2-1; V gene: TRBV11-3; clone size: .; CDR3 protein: ASSLKGQQYNEQF
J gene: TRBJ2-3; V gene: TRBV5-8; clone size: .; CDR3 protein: ASSQGGPGQPTDTQY
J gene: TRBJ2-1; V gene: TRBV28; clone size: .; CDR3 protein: ASSLYAGSYEQF
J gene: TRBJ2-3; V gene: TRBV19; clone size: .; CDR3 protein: ASTGGGPGTDTQY
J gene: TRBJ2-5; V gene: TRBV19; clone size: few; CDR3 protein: ASSMQRSRKETQY
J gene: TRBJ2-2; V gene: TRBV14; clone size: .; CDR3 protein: ASSPRTGPTPGELF
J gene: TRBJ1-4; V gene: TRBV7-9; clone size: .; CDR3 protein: ASSLRTDSEKLF
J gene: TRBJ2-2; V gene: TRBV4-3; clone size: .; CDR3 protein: ASSSGTGGEEKAGELF
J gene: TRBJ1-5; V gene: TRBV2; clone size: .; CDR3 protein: ASAGGPQGQPQH